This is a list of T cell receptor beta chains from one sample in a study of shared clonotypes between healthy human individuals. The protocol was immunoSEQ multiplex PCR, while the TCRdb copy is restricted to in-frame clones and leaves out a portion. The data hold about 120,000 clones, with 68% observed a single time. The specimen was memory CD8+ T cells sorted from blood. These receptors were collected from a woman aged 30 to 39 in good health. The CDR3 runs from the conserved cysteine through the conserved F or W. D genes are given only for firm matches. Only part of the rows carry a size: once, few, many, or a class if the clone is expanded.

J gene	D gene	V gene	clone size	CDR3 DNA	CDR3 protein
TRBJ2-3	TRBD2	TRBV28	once	TGTGCCAGCAGTTCGATACTAGCGGGAGACACAGATACGCAGTATTTT	CASSSILAGDTDTQYF
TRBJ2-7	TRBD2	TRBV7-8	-	TGTGCCAGCAGCTTAAGCGGGATGGGGTACGAGCAGTACTTC	CASSLSGMGYEQYF
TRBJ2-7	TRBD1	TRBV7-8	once	TGTGCCAGCCAGGGGGCCCCCATCTACGAGCAGTACTTC	CASQGAPIYEQYF
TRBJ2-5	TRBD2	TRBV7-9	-	TGTGCCAGCAGCTTAGCCGCCCACGGCGGGAGAGTCCAAGAGACCCAGTACTTC	CASSLAAHGGRVQETQYF
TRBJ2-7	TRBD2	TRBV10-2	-	TGCGCCAGCAGTGAACAGCGGGAGAGCCACGAGCAGTACTTC	CASSEQRESHEQYF
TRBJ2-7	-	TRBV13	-	TGTGCCAGCAGCGGGGAAGGCAGGGCCTACGAGCAGTACTTC	CASSGEGRAYEQYF
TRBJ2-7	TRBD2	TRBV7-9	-	TGTGCCAGCAGCTTATCAGCGGGAGGAATCTACGAGCAGTACTTC	CASSLSAGGIYEQYF
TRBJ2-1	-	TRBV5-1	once	TGCGCCAGCAGCCAGGACAGTAGTTCCTACAATGAGCAGTTCTTC	CASSQDSSSYNEQFF
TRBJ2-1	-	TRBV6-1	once	TGTGCCAGCAGTGCCGGAGAGTTCAATGAGCAGTTCTTC	CASSAGEFNEQFF
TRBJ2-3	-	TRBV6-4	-	TGTGCCAGCGGCCGGGACTCGAGCACAGATACGCAGTATTTT	CASGRDSSTDTQYF
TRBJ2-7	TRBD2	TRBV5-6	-	TGTGCCAGCAGCTTGGCCAGCGGGGCCTACGAGCAGTACTTC	CASSLASGAYEQYF
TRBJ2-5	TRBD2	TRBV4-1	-	TGCGCCAGCAGCCATTCTAGCGGGTCGGAAGAGACCCAGTACTTC	CASSHSSGSEETQYF
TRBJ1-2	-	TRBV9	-	TGTGCCAGCAGCGATAGCAGGGGAAACTATGGCTACACCTTC	CASSDSRGNYGYTF
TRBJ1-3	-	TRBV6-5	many	TGTGCCAGCAGTTATAGCCAGGTAGAAGGAAACACCATATATTTT	CASSYSQVEGNTIYF
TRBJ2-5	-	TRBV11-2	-	TGTGCCAGCAGCTTAGTATTAGAAGAGACCCAGTACTTC	CASSLVLEETQYF
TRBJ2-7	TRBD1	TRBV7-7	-	TGTGCCAGCAGCCCCGGGACAGGCTCCTACGAGCAGTACTTC	CASSPGTGSYEQYF
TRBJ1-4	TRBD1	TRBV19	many	TGTGCCAGTAGTATTGGCGAGACAGGGAATGAAAAACTGTTTTTT	CASSIGETGNEKLFF
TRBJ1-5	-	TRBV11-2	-	TGTGCCAGCAGCTTAGGGAGGGGACGGAGCAACAATCAGCCCCAGCATTTT	CASSLGRGRSNNQPQHF
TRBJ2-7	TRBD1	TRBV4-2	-	TGTGCCAGCAGAGCGACAGGGGGAGAGCAGTACTTC	CASRATGGEQYF
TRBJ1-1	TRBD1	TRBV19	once	TGTGCCAGTAGTCCGGGACAGGGGCTCGCTGAAGCTTTCTTT	CASSPGQGLAEAFF
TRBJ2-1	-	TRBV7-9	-	TGTGCCAGCAGCTTAGCGCGAGGGGAGCAGTTCTTC	CASSLARGEQFF